This T cell receptor (beta chain) was sequenced in a study of blood T cell repertoires in COVID-19. Study summary: Whether acute or convalescent, the COVID-19 samples came from the United States, Italy and Spain. PBMCs, B-cell-depleted T cells, or T cells were the source of the cDNA or gDNA that made up the material.

This CDR3 region has 17 residues. From germline, CDR1 is KGHSH and CDR2 LQKENI. V was shortened by 0 bases and J by 0 bases, with 12 bases between the two germline ends. Per the study methods: Researchers report that nucleated cell counts were estimated from reference gene primer amplification. Repertoires were generated with immunoSEQ multiplex PCR, while TCRdb's copy carries only in-frame clones and drops some. V and J calls and clone size come straight from that table; D and trimming were deduced from the DNA. The sample lists around 200,000 clones, just under 90% occurring once. This clone was counted between two and nine times. Cohort 3 recovery required two negative PCRs, clearance, or symptom resolution.

The V gene is TRBV18, the J gene TRBJ1-3; no definite D call. Material for sequencing was PBMCs or T cells enriched from blood (not recorded which). This TCR was recovered from a young man who had recovered from COVID-19. The chain's CDR3 is CASSPPSTLSSGNTIYF. The CDR3 nucleotides read TGTGCCAGCTCACCACCATCGACATTGAGCTCTGGAAACACCATATATTTT. Based on the CDR3 plus reference TRBV18 and TRBJ1-3, the full variable domain is NAGVMQNPRHLVRRRGQEARLRCSPMKGHSHVYWYRQLPEEGLKFMVYLQKENIIDESGMPKERFSAEFPKEGPSILRIQQVVRGDSAAYFCASSPPSTLSSGNTIYFGEGSWLTVV.